A single sample is the source of the 16 T cell receptor beta chains below, sequenced in a study of technical replicates of blood from several donors. The protocol was immunoSEQ multiplex PCR, while the TCRdb copy is restricted to in-frame clones and leaves out a portion. The sample includes about 83,000 clones, under 95% of them seen just once. The material sequenced was T cells isolated from PBMCs. The receptors here all came from a human donor in good health.

CDR3 sequence: CASSGGAAGEVDTQYF. The CDR3 DNA is TGCGCCAGCAGTGGCGGTGCAGCGGGCGAGGTAGATACGCAGTATTTT. This sequence joins TRBV10-1 and TRBJ2-3, with D tentatively TRBD2 (6 bases). Germline V gives CDR1 WNHNN, CDR2 SYGVQD (reference sequence). This CDR3 contains 16 residues. V dropped 4 bases and J dropped 5 bases, with 19 bases sitting between them.

The CDR3 is CAWTGERNYGYTF. DNA for the CDR3: TGTGCCTGGACCGGTGAACGGAACTATGGCTACACCTTC. V and J are TRBV30 and TRBJ1-2; no definite D call. V gave up 4 bases and J gave up 2 bases, with 11 bases separating them. CDR1 and CDR2 from the germline V gene are GTSNPN and SVGIG (reference sequence). This CDR3 region has 13 residues. The full variable domain, in which reference TRBV30 and TRBJ1-2 provide the parts outside the CDR3, is SQTIHQWPATLVQPVGSPLSLECTVEGTSNPNLYWYRQAAGRGLQLLFYSVGIGQISSEVPQNLSASRPQDRQFILSSKKLLLSDSGFYLCAWTGERNYGYTFGSGTRLTVV.

The chain is built from TRBV9 and TRBJ2-3; D call uncertain. V was trimmed by 0 bases and J by 0 bases, leaving 11 bases between them. Germline V gene lookup returns CDR1 SGDLS and CDR2 YYNGEE. The CDR3 is 16 amino acids. Written as DNA, the CDR3 is TGTGCCAGCAGCGTAGACCCAGAATTTAGCACAGATACGCAGTATTTT. This gives the protein CASSVDPEFSTDTQYF.

This rearrangement joins TRBV6-5 to TRBJ2-5; possible D gene TRBD2, 5 bases. V lost 5 bases and J lost 7, with 11 bases in between. This CDR3 spans 12 amino acids. The germline V gene has CDR1 MNHEY and CDR2 SVGAGI. CDR3: CASSDLEGTQYF. Here the CDR3 DNA reads TGTGCCAGCAGTGATCTAGAGGGGACCCAGTACTTC.

The sample holds one count of this clone. The genes are TRBV5-8 and TRBJ2-2, with 11 bases lining up with TRBD2. After removal of 0 bases from V and 2 bases from J, the junction contained 3 bases not matched to a gene. Germline V gene sequence: CDR1 SGHTS, CDR2 YDEGEE. The CDR3 totals 17 residues. Written as DNA, the CDR3 is TGTGCCAGCAGCTTGGGAGGGACTAGCGGCAACACCGGGGAGCTGTTTTTT. Protein: CASSLGGTSGNTGELFF.

This clone was observed a handful of times. The rearrangement uses TRBV18 and TRBJ1-3; D call uncertain. The ends were cut back, 3 bases at V and 6 bases at J, with 15 bases in the middle. Germline V lookup: CDR1 KGHSH, CDR2 LQKENI. This CDR3 is 15 amino acids long. CDR3 nucleotides: TGTGCCAGCTCACCGGGCGTTCTATCCGTAAACACCATATATTTT. Encoded protein: CASSPGVLSVNTIYF.

V usage is TRBV18 and J usage is TRBJ1-3; no reliable D call. There are 15 residues in the CDR3. The germline V and J ends were trimmed by 5 bases and 8 bases, with 19 bases remaining between them. Germline CDR1 is KGHSH and CDR2 is LQKENI. The CDR3 nucleotides read TGTGCCAGCTCAGCGAACACGGGAAGTCGGGACACCATATATTTT. Translating gives CASSANTGSRDTIYF.

With regard to this clone: Mismatch with germline at one junction end may stem from a read error. The rearrangement joins TRBV6-1 to TRBJ2-2; 12 bases agree with TRBD2. The CDR3 spans 18 residues. Germline V gives CDR1 MNHNS, CDR2 SASEGT. The CDR3 DNA reads as TGTGCCAGCAGGGAAGGACTAGCGGGACAGGCGGCACTCGGGGAGCTGTTTTTT. Protein product: CASREGLAGQAALGELFF.

This chain connects TRBV6-5 to TRBJ1-4; D may be TRBD1 (6 bases). The CDR3 runs to 15 residues. The V end lost 0 bases, the J end lost 3 bases, and 8 bases lay between the germline ends. Germline CDR1 reads MNHEY; CDR2 reads SVGAGI. CDR3 nucleotides: TGTGCCAGCAGTTACTCCGGGACATCTAATGAAAAACTGTTTTTT. Amino acid sequence: CASSYSGTSNEKLFF.

The chain employs TRBV6-1 and TRBJ1-3, with D hard to call. The CDR3 extends over 15 amino acids. V was cut by 8 bases and J by 0 bases, with 14 bases left in between. Germline CDR1 is MNHNS and CDR2 is SASEGT. Here the CDR3 reads CASRVTQNSGNTIYF. The CDR3 DNA follows: TGTGCCAGCCGGGTAACTCAGAACTCTGGAAACACCATATATTTT.

The chain combines TRBV5-1 with TRBJ2-7; 13 nucleotides align to TRBD2. Trimming took 4 bases from V and 0 from J; bases not matched to a gene: 10. This CDR3 has 18 amino acids. Germline V gene sequence: CDR1 SGHRS, CDR2 YFSETQ. The DNA for the CDR3 is TGCGCCAGCAGCCGCGAGGGACTAGCGGGATCCCCCTCCTACGAGCAGTACTTC. This codes for CASSREGLAGSPSYEQYF. The full variable domain, rest sourced from reference TRBV5-1 and TRBJ2-7, is KAGVTQTPRYLIKTRGQQVTLSCSPISGHRSVSWYQQTPGQGLQFLFEYFSETQRNKGNFPGRFSGRQFSNSRSEMNVSTLELGDSALYLCASSREGLAGSPSYEQYFGPGTRLTVT.

This chain joins TRBV6-6 and TRBJ1-2; 9 positions match TRBD1. The V gene's germline CDR1 is MNHNY and CDR2 SVGAGI (reference sequence). The CDR3 has 15 residues. V trimming: 5 bases; J trimming: 8 bases; junction bases outside the gene matches: 12. The CDR3 DNA reads TGTGCCAGCAGTGACGGGACAGGGTTGTCGGTAGGCTACACCTTC. Its protein is CASSDGTGLSVGYTF.

This sequence joins TRBV6-6 and TRBJ1-5; TRBD1 aligns across 7 bases. CDR3 length: 14 amino acids. The V gene end was trimmed by 8 bases and the J gene end by 0 bases; junction bases not matched to a gene: 4. The germline gives CDR1 MNHNY, CDR2 SVGAGI (reference sequence). The CDR3 reads CASGRGDSNQPQHF. The CDR3 nucleotides read TGTGCCAGCGGCAGGGGGGATAGCAATCAGCCCCAGCATTTT.

The chain uses TRBV30 and TRBJ2-7; no firm D call. Trimming removed 2 bases at V and 0 bases at J, with 5 bases between. This CDR3 has 12 residues. Germline assignment: CDR1 GTSNPN and CDR2 SVGIG (reference sequence). The CDR3 region is CAWSSSSYEQYF. DNA for the CDR3: TGTGCCTGGAGTTCCAGCTCCTACGAGCAGTACTTC.

This clone turned up a few times. V gene TRBV6-1 combines with J gene TRBJ1-1, with D hard to call. The CDR3 spans 15 residues. The ends were cut back, 3 bases at V and 0 bases at J, with 11 bases in the middle. Germline loops: CDR1 MNHNS, CDR2 SASEGT. The CDR3 here is CASSDLGSLNTEAFF. The CDR3 nucleotides read TGTGCCAGCAGTGATCTGGGCAGTCTGAACACTGAAGCTTTCTTT.

The chain combines TRBV28 with TRBJ1-2; D is ambiguous. The CDR3 runs 13 residues. From germline, CDR1 is MDHEN and CDR2 SYDVKM. Trimming stripped 7 bases from V and 3 bases from J, with 12 bases between. CDR3 in amino acids: CASTLDSDYGYTF. In nucleotides, the CDR3 is TGTGCCAGCACCTTGGACTCTGACTATGGCTACACCTTC.